This entry concerns a single T cell receptor (beta chain). Measured with immunoSEQ multiplex PCR; TCRdb has only the in-frame clones, and not every one. The profile shows 60,000 to 85,000 clones, approximately 78% of them singletons. The data belong to a study of blood T cell repertoires in COVID-19. Study-level background: Samples came from the United States, Italy and Spain, spanning acute and convalescent COVID-19. T cells, B-cell-depleted T cells, or PBMCs provided the cDNA or gDNA that served as material.

Germline V gives CDR1 SEHNR, CDR2 FQNEAQ (reference sequence). The ends lost 4 bases at V and 3 bases at J; junction bases unmatched: 9. The CDR3 totals 16 residues. The V gene is TRBV7-9, the J gene TRBJ1-3, with 7 bases that match TRBD1. Sequencing was performed on peripheral blood. This TCR was recovered from a human donor in a cohort sampled during active COVID-19. This CDR3 reads CASSYPQGGRGNTIYF. The CDR3 DNA is TGTGCCAGCAGCTACCCGCAGGGGGGACGTGGAAACACCATATATTTT.